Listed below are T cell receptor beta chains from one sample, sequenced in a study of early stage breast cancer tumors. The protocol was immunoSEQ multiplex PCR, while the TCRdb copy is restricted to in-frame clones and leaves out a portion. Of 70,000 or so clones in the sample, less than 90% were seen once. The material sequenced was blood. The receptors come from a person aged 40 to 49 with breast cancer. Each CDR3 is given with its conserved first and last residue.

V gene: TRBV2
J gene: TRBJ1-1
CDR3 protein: CASSIQLNTEAFF

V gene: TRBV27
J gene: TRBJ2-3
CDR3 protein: CASSSSGGALSTDTQYF

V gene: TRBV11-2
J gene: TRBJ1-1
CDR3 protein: CASSLRQGVTEAFF

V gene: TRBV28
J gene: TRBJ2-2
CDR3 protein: CAYRVGSGELFF

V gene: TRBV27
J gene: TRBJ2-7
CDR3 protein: CASSLTEKSSYEQYF

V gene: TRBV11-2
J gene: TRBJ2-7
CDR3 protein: CASSLGGAGNYEQYF

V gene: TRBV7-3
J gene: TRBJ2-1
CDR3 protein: CASSQGSGNNEQFF

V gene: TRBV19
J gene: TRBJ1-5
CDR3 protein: CASSNQGRQPQHF

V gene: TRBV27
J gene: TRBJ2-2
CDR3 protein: CASSLGDRGNTGELFF

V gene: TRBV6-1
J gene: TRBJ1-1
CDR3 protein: CASAGGGNTEAFF

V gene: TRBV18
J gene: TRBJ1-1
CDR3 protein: CASSPPGIAAEAFF

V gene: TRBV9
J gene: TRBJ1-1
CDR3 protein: CASSVGGERSPEAFF

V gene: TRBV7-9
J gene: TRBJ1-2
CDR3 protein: CASSSVESNYGYTF

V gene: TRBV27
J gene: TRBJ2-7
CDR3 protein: CASSSLLGESREQYF

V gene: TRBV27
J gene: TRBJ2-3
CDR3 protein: CASSRGGLSTDTQYF

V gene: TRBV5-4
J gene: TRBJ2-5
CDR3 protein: CASSLITGGEETQYF

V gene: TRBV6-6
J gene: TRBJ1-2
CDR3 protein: CASSAPGAGGGYTF

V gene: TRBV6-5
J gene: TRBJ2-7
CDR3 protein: CASSYSRSYEQYF

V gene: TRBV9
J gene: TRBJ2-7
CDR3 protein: CASSVGELGTYEQYF

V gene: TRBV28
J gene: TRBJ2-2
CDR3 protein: CASSLQNTGELFF

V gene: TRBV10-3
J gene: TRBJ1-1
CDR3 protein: CAISGGVVTEAFF

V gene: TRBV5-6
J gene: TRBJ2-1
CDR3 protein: CASSQQGYNEQFF

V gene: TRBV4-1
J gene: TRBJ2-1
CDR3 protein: CASSQEGGLAGLAYNEQFF

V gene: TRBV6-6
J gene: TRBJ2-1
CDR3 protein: CASSTNEQFF

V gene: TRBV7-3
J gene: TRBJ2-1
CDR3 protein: CASSLKTQREQFF

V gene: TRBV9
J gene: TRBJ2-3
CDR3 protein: CASSATSSTDTQYF

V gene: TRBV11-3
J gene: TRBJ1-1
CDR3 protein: CASSSGTGRTEAFF

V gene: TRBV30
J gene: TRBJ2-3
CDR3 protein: CAWSVTGGAGDTQYF

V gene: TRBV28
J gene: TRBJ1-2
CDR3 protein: CASSSGTVNYGYTF